This passage covers 28 T cell receptor beta chains from one sample sequenced in a study of cytomegalovirus exposure and HLA in healthy donors (dated by TCRdb to 2016 to 2017). Preparation of the library involved the immunoSEQ multiplex PCR assay. The immuneACCESS repertoire file appears here via TCRdb, limited to in-frame rearrangements. These files lack a portion of the clones; in checked studies, under half of the deficit traces to unresolved V genes, and the cause of the others is not known. In all, the sample holds 150,000 to 200,000 clones, and approximately 80% of those were seen once. Clones ranked in the top ten supply approximately 2.3% of the sample. What was sequenced was PBMCs. These receptors were taken from a young man in good health and CMV-seropositive.

The V gene is TRBV7-3, the J gene TRBJ2-3, with 7 bases matching TRBD2. Germline trimming cut 2 bases from V and 3 bases from J; bases unmatched to any gene: 2. The CDR3 is 14 amino acids. Germline V gives CDR1 SGHTA, CDR2 FQGTGA. The CDR3 nucleotides read TGTGCCAGCAGCTTAGTCGGGGGGACAGATACGCAGTATTTT. As protein: CASSLVGGTDTQYF.

The chain recombines TRBV5-1 with TRBJ2-7, with D perhaps TRBD1 (6 bases). Germline CDR1 SGHRS, CDR2 YFSETQ. CDR3 size: 16 residues. Trimming removed 10 bases from V and 2 bases from J, with 25 bases in between. The CDR3 sequence is CASTWSSTGATYEQYF. The CDR3 DNA is TGCGCCTCAACGTGGAGTTCGACAGGCGCGACCTACGAGCAGTACTTC.

In nucleotides, the CDR3 is TGTGCCAGCAGCCTGACCGGGACAGAAACCTACGAGCAGTACTTC. It translates to CASSLTGTETYEQYF. The rearrangement links TRBV7-2 to TRBJ2-7; 7 nucleotides align to TRBD1. The germline V gene has CDR1 SGHTA and CDR2 FQGNSA. The CDR3 runs to 15 residues. V shed 5 bases and J 2 bases; nucleotides not matched to a gene: 9.

V gene TRBV2 combines with J gene TRBJ2-3; 9 nucleotides agree with TRBD1. Germline V gene lookup returns CDR1 SNHLY and CDR2 FYNNEI. The trim removed 6 bases at V and 2 bases at J, leaving 9 bases unmatched. The CDR3 totals 16 residues. The CDR3 bases are TGTGCCAGCAGGATTACCGGGACAGGGTACACAGATACGCAGTATTTT. Translation: CASRITGTGYTDTQYF.

V and J are TRBV19 and TRBJ1-5; weak D call: TRBD1 (5 bases). V shed 2 bases and J shed 7 bases, with 9 bases lying between them. The CDR3 sequence is 13 residues long. CDR1 and CDR2 (germline): LNHDA, SQIVND (reference sequence). The CDR3, as DNA: TGTGCCAGTAGTATACAGGGTTGGCAGCCCCAGCATTTT. Protein: CASSIQGWQPQHF.

This clone was observed once. The genes are TRBV11-2 and TRBJ2-2; D ambiguous. V lost 1 base, J lost 1 base, and 7 bases lay in between. The CDR3 spans 15 residues. Germline V gene sequence: CDR1 SGHAT, CDR2 FQNNGV. The CDR3 DNA follows: TGTGCCAGCAGCTTAGGGCCTGGGAACACCGGGGAGCTGTTTTTT. This sequence encodes CASSLGPGNTGELFF.

V and J are TRBV19 and TRBJ1-2; weak D call: TRBD1 (6 bases). This CDR3 has 15 residues. CDR1 and CDR2 (germline): LNHDA, SQIVND (reference sequence). V was clipped by 0 bases and J by 9 bases, with 17 bases between them. Here the CDR3 DNA reads TGTGCCAGTAGTATAGATTCCACAGGGTTGACGAGCTACACCTTC. Its translation: CASSIDSTGLTSYTF.

The chain links TRBV6-5 to TRBJ2-7, with D possibly matching TRBD2 (6 bases). The CDR3 has 15 residues. Germline assignment: CDR1 MNHEY and CDR2 SVGAGI. V was shortened by 6 bases and J by 3 bases, with 18 bases between the two germline ends. CDR3: CASSPRGEADYEQYF. The CDR3 region has the DNA TGTGCCAGCAGCCCCAGAGGGGAGGCGGACTACGAGCAGTACTTC.

The chain has TRBV19 and TRBJ1-1; TRBD1 matches 8 bases. The CDR3 has 14 residues. V shed 6 bases, J shed 2 bases, and the junction held 5 bases outside the gene matches. Germline CDR1 LNHDA, CDR2 SQIVND (reference sequence). CDR3 amino acids: CASSRQGINTEAFF. The CDR3 DNA follows: TGTGCCAGTAGCCGACAGGGGATAAACACTGAAGCTTTCTTT.

The V and J genes are TRBV5-7 and TRBJ2-1, with D possibly being TRBD2 (6 bases). TRBV5-7 is filed as an ORF, its function uncertain. Trimming took 4 bases from V and 2 from J, leaving 13 bases between them. The CDR3 is 15 amino acids. The CDR3 DNA sequence: TGTGCCAGCAGCCCCAGGGCGGGGACCTACAATGAGCAGTTCTTC. Protein product: CASSPRAGTYNEQFF.

The V gene is TRBV10-2, the J gene TRBJ1-1, with D possibly being TRBD1 (5 bases). V lost 6 bases to trimming and J lost 4 bases, with 15 bases between them. Germline lookup yields CDR1 WSHSY and CDR2 SAAADI. This CDR3 comprises 14 residues. CDR3 region: CASRGTGMGTEAFF. The CDR3 nucleotides read TGCGCCAGCAGGGGAACAGGAATGGGCACTGAAGCTTTCTTT.

The rearrangement links TRBV9 to TRBJ2-7, with a tentative D call TRBD1 (6 bases). The CDR3 has 14 amino acids. Germline V gene sequence: CDR1 SGDLS, CDR2 YYNGEE. Trimming shortened V by 3 bases and J by 7 bases, and 17 bases separated the two germline ends. CDR3: CASSAIPGAREQYF. The CDR3 bases are TGTGCCAGCAGCGCAATTCCAGGGGCCCGGGAGCAGTACTTC.

CDR3 coding DNA: TGCGCCAGCAGCTTGAGTGGGACAGGGGAGCAGTACTTC. This translates into CASSLSGTGEQYF. This chain links TRBV5-1 with TRBJ2-7; 9 nucleotides match TRBD1. Trimming removed 1 base from V and 7 bases from J; junction bases left unmatched: 3. The CDR3 loop spans 13 amino acids. Germline CDR1 and CDR2: SGHRS and YFSETQ.

CDR3 residues: CASSLGTGLNQPQHF. The CDR3 nucleotides are TGTGCCAGCAGTTTAGGGACAGGGCTCAATCAGCCCCAGCATTTT. V gene TRBV27 combines with J gene TRBJ1-5; 9 positions match TRBD1. Germline V gene data show CDR1 as MNHEY and CDR2 as SMNVEV (reference sequence). Trimming at V came to 2 bases and at J to 3 bases, leaving 2 bases not matched to a gene. There are 15 residues in the CDR3.

The chain recombines TRBV5-6 with TRBJ2-5, with unresolved D. This CDR3 has 13 amino acids. The V and J ends lost 3 bases and 2 bases respectively, with 8 bases between them. Germline-derived CDR1 and CDR2 are SGHDT and YYEEEE. CDR3 region: CASSWASQETQYF. CDR3 nucleotides: TGTGCCAGCAGCTGGGCGTCTCAAGAGACCCAGTACTTC.

The chain links TRBV5-6 to TRBJ2-7; 7 bases line up with TRBD2. V lost 4 bases, J lost 5 bases, and 12 bases stayed unmatched. The CDR3 loop spans 15 amino acids. Germline V gives CDR1 SGHDT, CDR2 YYEEEE. The CDR3 DNA reads as TGTGCCAGCAGCCCTGGGGGGGGTCCCTGGGACGAGCAGTACTTC. The encoded protein is CASSPGGGPWDEQYF.

The count of this clone is one. The chain has TRBV7-2 and TRBJ2-3; 7 nucleotides line up with TRBD2. Germline V gene lookup returns CDR1 SGHTA and CDR2 FQGNSA. Trimming removed 6 bases from V and 2 bases from J; junction bases left unmatched: 8. This CDR3 comprises 15 residues. For the CDR3, the DNA is TGTGCCAGCAGTCGCCTCGGGGGGAACACAGATACGCAGTATTTT. Translated, it gives CASSRLGGNTDTQYF.

The DNA of the CDR3 is TGCGCCAGCAGCCAGTACAGGGAAGTCCGAAACATTCAGTACTTC. Translation gives CASSQYREVRNIQYF. The genes are TRBV4-3 and TRBJ2-4; TRBD1 might be the D (6 bases). The V gene lost 3 bases and the J gene lost 6 bases, with 15 bases spanning the gap. Germline CDR1 is LGHNA and CDR2 is YSLEER. The CDR3 loop spans 15 amino acids.

The chain couples TRBV9 to TRBJ1-2; D is ambiguous. This CDR3 spans 13 amino acids. Trimming cost V 3 bases and J 5 bases, with 11 bases left between them. Germline V gene lookup returns CDR1 SGDLS and CDR2 YYNGEE. CDR3 in amino acids: CASSGILGYGYTF. The CDR3 bases are TGTGCCAGCAGCGGGATCCTAGGATATGGCTACACCTTC.

The chain combines TRBV5-1 with TRBJ2-2; tentatively, D is TRBD1 (6 bases). The CDR3 is 16 residues long. Per the germline V gene, CDR1 is SGHRS and CDR2 is YFSETQ. Deletions cut 0 bases from V and 8 bases from J, with 17 bases between. The CDR3 protein is CASSLVGTPTKGELFF. CDR3 in DNA: TGCGCCAGCAGCTTGGTAGGGACACCCACAAAGGGGGAGCTGTTTTTT.

J is TRBJ2-7 and V is TRBV2; TRBD1 might be the D (5 bases). V was clipped by 3 bases and J by 6 bases, with 15 bases between them. The CDR3 has 14 residues. Germline CDR1 reads SNHLY; CDR2 reads FYNNEI. CDR3 nucleotide sequence: TGTGCCAGCAGTGAGACCGACTCCCAGGGCGAGCAGTACTTC. Its protein product is CASSETDSQGEQYF.

The genes are TRBV5-1 and TRBJ2-7; tentative D call: TRBD1 (6 bases). The CDR3 loop spans 15 amino acids. Germline V gene lookup returns CDR1 SGHRS and CDR2 YFSETQ. The V end lost 0 bases, the J end lost 4 bases, and 14 bases lay between the germline ends. This CDR3 reads CASSLGGLDLYEQYF. DNA for the CDR3: TGCGCCAGCAGCTTGGGGGGGCTCGATCTTTACGAGCAGTACTTC.

This chain connects TRBV4-3 to TRBJ1-1; no clear D gene. Germline CDR1 reads LGHNA; CDR2 reads YSLEER. The CDR3 loop spans 15 amino acids. Trimming removed 0 bases from V and 2 bases from J, with 10 bases in between. The CDR3 DNA reads as TGCGCCAGCAGCCAAGATCGGTTCCAAAACACTGAAGCTTTCTTT. The encoded protein is CASSQDRFQNTEAFF.

The V and J genes are TRBV5-5 and TRBJ1-4; no clear D gene. Between the trimmed V and J ends, which lost 0 bases and 7 bases, there was a span of 4 bases. CDR1 is SGHKS, CDR2 YYEKEE, per germline (reference sequence). The length of the CDR3 is 12 residues. The CDR3 region is CASSLGSEKLFF. DNA for the CDR3: TGTGCCAGCAGCTTGGGCAGTGAAAAACTGTTTTTT. The whole variable domain, filled in from reference TRBV5-5 and TRBJ1-4, reads DAGVTQSPTHLIKTRGQQVTLRCSPISGHKSVSWYQQVLGQGPQFIFQYYEKEERGRGNFPDRFSARQFPNYSSELNVNALLLGDSALYLCASSLGSEKLFFGSGTQLSVL.

This rearrangement joins TRBV30 to TRBJ2-5; possible D gene TRBD2, 5 bases. The CDR3 length is 13 residues. CDR1 and CDR2 (germline): GTSNPN, SVGIG (reference sequence). V lost 2 bases and J 6 bases, leaving 13 bases between the germline ends. This CDR3 is CAWSLGSGKTQYF. CDR3 in DNA: TGTGCCTGGAGTTTGGGATCGGGGAAGACCCAGTACTTC. Filled out from reference TRBV30 and TRBJ2-5, the complete variable domain reads SQTIHQWPATLVQPVGSPLSLECTVEGTSNPNLYWYRQAAGRGLQLLFYSVGIGQISSEVPQNLSASRPQDRQFILSSKKLLLSDSGFYLCAWSLGSGKTQYFGPGTRLLVL.

V usage is TRBV2 and J usage is TRBJ2-7; 9 bases map to TRBD2. Trimming took 5 bases from V and 3 from J; bases not matched to a gene: 8. The CDR3 has 15 residues. The germline CDR1 and CDR2 sequences are SNHLY and FYNNEI. CDR3 protein: CASSRGGGVGYEQYF. CDR3 coding DNA: TGTGCCAGCAGTCGAGGCGGGGGGGTGGGCTACGAGCAGTACTTC.

This chain joins TRBV6-1 and TRBJ2-7, with D possibly matching TRBD1 (5 bases). CDR3 size: 13 residues. The V gene lost 3 bases and the J gene lost 4 bases, with 10 bases spanning the gap. The germline gives CDR1 MNHNS, CDR2 SASEGT. The DNA of the CDR3 is TGTGCCAGCAGTGAGGGCAGGGTTTACGAGCAGTACTTC. Its translation: CASSEGRVYEQYF.

The chain couples TRBV2 to TRBJ1-6; 9 bases line up with TRBD1. CDR3 size: 14 residues. CDR1 and CDR2 from the germline V gene are SNHLY and FYNNEI. V gave up 5 bases and J gave up 7 bases; unmatched junction bases: 3. The DNA of the CDR3 is TGTGCCAGCAGTCAGACAGGGGGAAATTCACCCCTCCACTTT. Encoded protein: CASSQTGGNSPLHF.